This TCR beta chain was observed in a study of vaccination and CD4 T cells after COVID-19. Treatment defined: roughly 10-day PBMC culture with coronavirus spike peptide pools or control peptides (ViraFEST assay). TCR sequencing followed the expansion of antigen-specific T cells with peptide pools in ViraFEST. Cultured CD4+ T cells had their DNA profiled by the Oncomine TCR Beta short-read assay. TCRdb analysed the PCR reads with MiXCR anew, one entry per CDR3 protein. The sample lists under 4,000 distinct CDR3 sequences, approximately 29% occurring once. V gave up 4 bases and J gave up 0 bases, with 10 bases separating them. The CDR3 length is 14 residues. Germline V gives CDR1 SGHRS, CDR2 YFSETQ. Turning to this clonotype: Its antigen remains unidentified.

V usage is TRBV5-1 and J usage is TRBJ2-5; possible D gene TRBD1, 5 bases. Sequenced material: CD4+ T cells from blood, cultured in vitro. The clonotype comes from a human donor who had recovered from COVID-19. CDR3 amino acids: CASSRDSNQETQYF. The CDR3 coding sequence is TGCGCCAGCAGCCGAGACAGTAACCAAGAGACCCAGTACTTC.